The 20 T cell receptor beta chains below were found in one sample sequenced in a study of cytomegalovirus exposure and HLA in healthy donors. The primer mix had 60 Vbeta and 13 Jbeta primers. TCRdb's table, derived via immunoSEQ multiplex PCR, lists solely in-frame clones and lacks some. The data show 140,000 or so clones, 55% to 85% seen once. The specimen was PBMCs. The origin of the receptors is a man in his forties or fifties in good health and CMV-seronegative.

The sample holds a few counts of this clone. The chain uses TRBV12-5 and TRBJ2-1; D may be TRBD2 (6 bases). CDR1 is LGHNT and CDR2 is FRNRAP in the germline V gene. There are 20 residues in the CDR3. The V end lost 3 bases, the J end lost 0 bases, and 24 bases lay between the germline ends. CDR3 sequence: CASGLLTLTGTPSSYNEQFF. CDR3 DNA: TGTGCTAGTGGTTTATTAACCCTCACCGGGACTCCGAGCTCCTACAATGAGCAGTTCTTC. Using reference TRBV12-5 and TRBJ2-1 for the parts outside the CDR3, the full variable domain is DARVTQTPRHKVTEMGQEVTMRCQPILGHNTVFWYRQTMMQGLELLAYFRNRAPLDDSGMPKDRFSAEMPDATLATLKIQPSEPRDSAVYFCASGLLTLTGTPSSYNEQFFGPGTRLTVL.

Notes on this clone: The junction does not match germline at one end; this may be a read error. The CDR3 sequence: CSSAQGAGEQYF. The CDR3 DNA follows: TGTTCCAGTGCTCAGGGGGCTGGCGAGCAGTACTTC. The V and J genes are TRBV7-9 and TRBJ2-7, with 8 bases lining up with TRBD1. The CDR3 length is 12 residues. Per germline, CDR1 SEHNR and CDR2 FQNEAQ (reference sequence).

The J gene is TRBJ2-1, the V gene TRBV25-1, with D maybe TRBD2 (5 bases). This CDR3 region has 12 residues. V lost 10 bases to trimming and J lost 5 bases, with 12 bases between them. The germline V gene has CDR1 MGHDK and CDR2 SYGVNS. The CDR3 is CAIQIGDNEQFF. The CDR3 DNA reads as TGTGCCATCCAGATCGGGGACAATGAGCAGTTCTTC.

The V and J genes are TRBV15 and TRBJ1-5; D is perhaps TRBD1 (6 bases). The V gene's germline CDR1 is LNHNV and CDR2 YYDKDF (reference sequence). This CDR3 has 15 residues. Trimming stripped 0 bases from V and 5 bases from J, with 11 bases between. The DNA for the CDR3 is TGTGCCACCAGCAGAGATCAGGGGAGCTATCAGCCCCAGCATTTT. As protein: CATSRDQGSYQPQHF.

This rearrangement joins TRBV7-9 to TRBJ2-7; possibly TRBD1 for D (7 bases). With 5 bases removed from V and 3 bases from J, the gap between germline ends came to 17 bases. CDR1 and CDR2 from the germline V gene are SEHNR and FQNEAQ (reference sequence). CDR3 length: 15 residues. This CDR3 reads CASSPDREVSYEQYF. In DNA, the CDR3 is TGTGCCAGCAGCCCAGACAGGGAGGTTAGCTACGAGCAGTACTTC. Looking up the rest from reference TRBV7-9 and TRBJ2-7 gives the full variable domain: DTGVSQNPRHKITKRGQNVTFRCDPISEHNRLYWYRQTLGQGPEFLTYFQNEAQLEKSRLLSDRFSAERPKGSFSTLEIQRTEQGDSAMYLCASSPDREVSYEQYFGPGTRLTVT.

J is TRBJ2-7 and V is TRBV9; TRBD1 matches at 8 bases. The CDR3 length is 16 residues. The V gene's germline CDR1 is SGDLS and CDR2 YYNGEE. The J segment lost 0 bases and the V segment lost 0 bases, leaving 5 bases of the junction unmatched. The CDR3 region is CASSVGGRGLSYEQYF. The DNA for the CDR3 is TGTGCCAGCAGCGTAGGAGGCAGGGGGCTCTCCTACGAGCAGTACTTC.

CDR3 residues: CASSRGTGVLDTQYF. The CDR3 DNA reads as TGTGCCAGCAGTAGGGGGACAGGTGTATTAGATACGCAGTATTTT. This chain uses TRBV28 with TRBJ2-3, with 8 bases that match TRBD1. CDR1 MDHEN and CDR2 SYDVKM come from the germline V gene. The V gene end was trimmed by 5 bases and the J gene end by 5 bases; junction bases not matched to a gene: 9. This CDR3 region has 15 residues.

The rearrangement joins TRBV2 to TRBJ2-3; 8 bases align to TRBD2. Trimming removed 2 bases from V and 2 bases from J; junction bases left unmatched: 3. The CDR3 has 15 residues. Germline-derived CDR1 and CDR2 are SNHLY and FYNNEI. In DNA, the CDR3 is TGTGCCAGCAGTGAAACTAGCGGAAACACAGATACGCAGTATTTT. It specifies CASSETSGNTDTQYF.

CDR3 DNA sequence: TGTGCCAGCAGCGTAGAAACCGGGGGGATAAGCACAGATACGCAGTATTTT. Encoded protein: CASSVETGGISTDTQYF. V gene TRBV9 combines with J gene TRBJ2-3; 7 bases map to TRBD2. Per the germline V gene, CDR1 is SGDLS and CDR2 is YYNGEE. The CDR3 is 17 amino acids. The junction had 7 bases not matched to a gene; V was cut back by 0 bases and J by 0 bases.

V gene TRBV6-5 combines with J gene TRBJ2-7, with a tentative D call TRBD1 (6 bases). Trimming removed 7 bases from V and 6 bases from J, with 19 bases in between. This CDR3 region has 14 residues. Germline V gives CDR1 MNHEY, CDR2 SVGAGI. CDR3 nucleotide sequence: TGTGCCAGCACCCCTCGCCAGGGGCGGTTCGAGCAGTACTTC. It yields the protein CASTPRQGRFEQYF.

The chain joins TRBV30 to TRBJ2-2; weak D call: TRBD1 (5 bases). V was clipped by 3 bases and J by 4 bases, with 9 bases between them. The CDR3 spans 13 residues. Looked up from germline, CDR1 is GTSNPN and CDR2 is SVGIG (reference sequence). CDR3 in DNA: TGTGCCTGGAGATCGACAGCCACCGGGGAGCTGTTTTTT. Protein: CAWRSTATGELFF. The full variable domain, in which reference TRBV30 and TRBJ2-2 provide the parts outside the CDR3, is SQTIHQWPATLVQPVGSPLSLECTVEGTSNPNLYWYRQAAGRGLQLLFYSVGIGQISSEVPQNLSASRPQDRQFILSSKKLLLSDSGFYLCAWRSTATGELFFGEGSRLTVL.

The V and J genes are TRBV28 and TRBJ2-2, with D perhaps matching TRBD2 (6 bases). Germline V gene sequence: CDR1 MDHEN, CDR2 SYDVKM. CDR3 length equals 16 residues. V gave up 2 bases and J gave up 4 bases, with 14 bases separating them. In DNA, the CDR3 is TGTGCCAGCAGTTTACCTGGGGGGTATGGCACCGGGGAGCTGTTTTTT. Translated: CASSLPGGYGTGELFF.

The chain employs TRBV20-1 and TRBJ2-1; no definite D call. Germline V lookup: CDR1 DFQATT, CDR2 SNEGSKA (reference sequence). V was trimmed by 5 bases and J by 10 bases, leaving 9 bases between them. The CDR3 extends over 10 amino acids. The CDR3 region is CSAERREQFF. Written as DNA, the CDR3 is TGCAGTGCTGAAAGGCGGGAGCAGTTCTTC.

This sequence joins TRBV4-3 and TRBJ2-7, with D unresolved. Germline values: CDR1 LGHNA, CDR2 YSLEER. This CDR3 has 15 amino acids. The V and J ends lost 0 bases and 3 bases respectively, with 12 bases between them. The CDR3 loop is CASSQDPSAHYEQYF. DNA of the CDR3: TGCGCCAGCAGCCAAGACCCCAGCGCCCACTACGAGCAGTACTTC.

This clone was picked up one time. V usage is TRBV11-2 and J usage is TRBJ1-2; D is uncertain. V was shortened by 5 bases and J by 3 bases, with 19 bases between the two germline ends. This CDR3 is 16 amino acids long. The germline V gene has CDR1 SGHAT and CDR2 FQNNGV. Here the CDR3 reads CASSALRGAGYYGYTF. The CDR3 DNA follows: TGTGCCAGCAGCGCTCTCCGAGGCGCGGGATACTATGGCTACACCTTC. Based on the CDR3 plus reference TRBV11-2 and TRBJ1-2, the full variable domain is EAGVAQSPRYKIIEKRQSVAFWCNPISGHATLYWYQQILGQGPKLLIQFQNNGVVDDSQLPKDRFSAERLKGVDSTLKIQPAKLEDSAVYLCASSALRGAGYYGYTFGSGTRLTVV.

The chain recombines TRBV5-1 with TRBJ2-7; 11 nucleotides agree with TRBD2. CDR3 length: 15 residues. The germline V gene encodes CDR1 SGHRS and CDR2 YFSETQ. V lost 3 bases to trimming and J lost 3 bases; unmatched junction nucleotides: 5. CDR3 region: CASSSTSGRSYEQYF. CDR3 nucleotides: TGCGCCAGCAGCTCAACTAGCGGGAGAAGCTACGAGCAGTACTTC.

This sequence joins TRBV6-1 and TRBJ2-3; D perhaps matches TRBD1 (6 bases). CDR3 length equals 14 residues. Germline CDR1 and CDR2: MNHNS and SASEGT. V lost 0 bases and J lost 7, with 11 bases in between. In DNA, the CDR3 is TGTGCCAGCAGTGAAGCTCACAGGGAATATACGCAGTATTTT. Translation: CASSEAHREYTQYF.

This clone was recorded a few times. At one of its ends the junction is not consistent with the germline gene, which may arise from a read error. This chain links TRBV7-6 with TRBJ2-5; 12 bases are a match to TRBD2. Germline loops: CDR1 SGHVS, CDR2 FNYEAQ. The CDR3 is 15 amino acids. CDR3 region: CASSLAGGSGETQYF. The CDR3, as DNA: TGTGCCAGCAGCCTAGCGGGGGGGTCCGGGGAGACCCAGTACTTC.

CDR3 region: CASSLGGTFAYNEQFF. The DNA for the CDR3 is TGTGCCAGCAGCTTAGGCGGAACCTTTGCCTACAATGAGCAGTTCTTC. This chain connects TRBV11-2 to TRBJ2-1; D is uncertain. From germline, CDR1 is SGHAT and CDR2 FQNNGV. This CDR3 is 16 amino acids long. The V gene lost 1 base and the J gene lost 2 bases, with 12 bases spanning the gap. Full variable domain (remainder filled in from reference TRBV11-2 and TRBJ2-1): EAGVAQSPRYKIIEKRQSVAFWCNPISGHATLYWYQQILGQGPKLLIQFQNNGVVDDSQLPKDRFSAERLKGVDSTLKIQPAKLEDSAVYLCASSLGGTFAYNEQFFGPGTRLTVL.

This clone turned up a few times. The J gene is TRBJ1-1, the V gene TRBV14; D remains ambiguous. Germline CDR1 and CDR2: SGHDN and FVKESK. Trimming left V 1 base short and J 1 base short, with 7 bases between. The CDR3 length is 14 residues. CDR3 in DNA: TGTGCCAGCAGCCAAGCGGGGTGGAACACTGAAGCTTTCTTT. This encodes CASSQAGWNTEAFF.